The entry below describes one TCR beta chain. PBMCs stemmed from around 9.1 ml of fresh peripheral blood. This sample stems from a study of Graves' ophthalmopathy and Graves' hyperthyroidism. Amplification of TCR beta CDR3 regions used RNA transcripts. First-round RT-PCR relied on HTBI primers, and a second-round multiplex PCR came next. TCRdb used MiXCR to reprocess the multiplex PCR reads, holding one entry per CDR3 protein. The table has around 660,000 distinct CDR3 sequences, roughly 41% seen once. The TCR sequence derives from an adult man with Graves' ophthalmopathy. The sequencing input was peripheral blood.

The CDR3, as DNA: TGTGCCAGTAGTACGGGACAGGGCGGTTCACCCCTCCACTTT. Amino acids: CASSTGQGGSPLHF. The V and J genes are TRBV19 and TRBJ1-6; TRBD1 matches 9 bases. The CDR3 has 14 residues. CDR1 and CDR2 (germline): LNHDA, SQIVND (reference sequence). The V and J ends lost 4 bases and 9 bases, in that order; junction bases with no gene match: 4.